These T cell receptor beta chains were read from a single sample in a study of T cells in narcolepsy. The method was immunoSEQ multiplex PCR; TCRdb's version includes in-frame clones alone and lacks a portion of them. The sample holds roughly 32,000 clones; 75% to 85% are singletons and the top ten take approximately 1%. The material sequenced was CD45RA- memory CD4+ T cells from PBMCs. The receptor source for this set is a human donor with narcolepsy. Both conserved end residues are trimmed from each CDR3.

J: TRBJ1-1
V: TRBV5-1
CDR3: ASSLGTGAAL

J: TRBJ2-1
V: TRBV29-1
CDR3: SVVDWNTNEQF

J: TRBJ1-5
V: TRBV4-1
CDR3: ASSRSGLANQPQH

J: TRBJ2-3
V: TRBV2
CDR3: ASSLTTDTQY

J: TRBJ2-2
V: TRBV5-4
CDR3: ASSPPGQANTGELF

J: TRBJ2-5
V: TRBV11-2
CDR3: ASSLRPQETQY

J: TRBJ1-2
V: TRBV7-3
CDR3: ASSPPRGAYT

J: TRBJ1-2
V: TRBV15
CDR3: ATSFGQGGGYT

J: TRBJ1-1
V: TRBV5-4
CDR3: ASSLAQGARTEAF

J: TRBJ1-2
V: TRBV4-2
CDR3: ASSQLVGYGYT

J: TRBJ1-5
V: TRBV6-5
CDR3: ASSAHFTGQPQH

J: TRBJ2-1
V: TRBV29-1
CDR3: SAGTSGGMV

J: TRBJ1-2
V: TRBV19
CDR3: ASSAPGPFLYGYT

J: TRBJ2-7
V: TRBV5-1
CDR3: ASSRDRGYEQY

J: TRBJ2-2
V: TRBV6-5
CDR3: ASRAGQPTGELF

J: TRBJ2-5
V: TRBV11-3
CDR3: ASSLGGGHQETQY

J: TRBJ1-5
V: TRBV30
CDR3: AWSRGFDQPQH

J: TRBJ2-2
V: TRBV19
CDR3: ASKLQGSGRELF

J: TRBJ2-1
V: TRBV10-1
CDR3: ASSESRGPLF

J: TRBJ2-5
V: TRBV9
CDR3: ASSVDGSGGQETQY

J: TRBJ2-5
V: TRBV5-4
CDR3: ASSLDAGGAREQY

J: TRBJ2-1
V: TRBV11-2
CDR3: ASSLGGLAEGSWF

J: TRBJ1-2
V: TRBV5-4
CDR3: ASSLIELGYGYT

J: TRBJ2-2
V: TRBV9
CDR3: ASSPQLAAAGGELF

J: TRBJ2-7
V: TRBV5-5
CDR3: ASSFGQAYEQY

J: TRBJ2-1
V: TRBV5-1
CDR3: ASSQTRGERNNEQF

J: TRBJ1-5
V: TRBV12-1
CDR3: ASSFGDGNQPQH

J: TRBJ1-1
V: TRBV11-2
CDR3: ASSLLSGLAF

J: TRBJ2-2
V: TRBV5-1
CDR3: ASSLALYGELF

J: TRBJ2-4
V: TRBV28
CDR3: ASSPTGRAKNIQY